These 2 T cell receptor beta chains came from one sample sequenced in a study of T-cell memory formation after mild COVID-19. A single record per CDR3 protein comes from TCRdb applying MiXCR to the 5' RACE reads. The sample has some 450,000 distinct CDR3 sequences, more than 15% seen once. The sequenced sample consisted of PBMCs or a T cell subset sorted from them (not recorded which). Receptors were obtained from a man aged 18 to 35 who had mild COVID-19 (a few samples of this study predate the infection). Cell type and time point are not known.

This clonotype came up a few times. The rearrangement joins TRBV11-1 to TRBJ2-5; TRBD2 agrees at 9 bases. The V gene end was trimmed by 5 bases and the J gene end by 2 bases; junction bases not matched to a gene: 12. The germline gives CDR1 SGHAT, CDR2 FQDESV (reference sequence). This CDR3 is 17 amino acids long. The CDR3 here is CASSPSGALPMQETQYF. The CDR3 region has the DNA TGTGCCAGCAGCCCTAGCGGGGCCCTACCTATGCAAGAGACCCAGTACTTC. Based on the CDR3 plus reference TRBV11-1 and TRBJ2-5, the full variable domain is EAEVAQSPRYKITEKSQAVAFWCDPISGHATLYWYRQILGQGPELLVQFQDESVVDDSQLPKDRFSAERLKGVDSTLKIQPAELGDSAMYLCASSPSGALPMQETQYFGPGTRLLVL.

This clonotype was picked up a small number of times. This chain joins TRBV11-3 and TRBJ2-2; 10 bases match TRBD2. The CDR3 spans 16 residues. The J segment lost 4 bases and the V segment lost 8 bases, leaving 10 bases of the junction unmatched. Germline CDR1 is SGHNT and CDR2 is YENEEA. CDR3 sequence (DNA): TGTGCCAGCGGGGGGCCCAGCGGGGGGGCCACCGGGGAGCTGTTTTTT. It specifies CASGGPSGGATGELFF.